The clone carrying this T cell receptor (beta chain) was seen repeatedly, ten times or more. Antigen: not known. Trimming pared 0 bases from V and 5 bases from J, leaving 5 bases between. The germline CDR1 and CDR2 sequences are SGHRS and YFSETQ. This CDR3 is built from 12 residues. Unique molecular identifiers were carried by the TCR beta cDNA libraries. TCRdb re-analysed the PCR reads in MiXCR, keeping a single row per CDR3 protein. The table includes a few hundred thousand distinct CDR3 sequences, less than 40% detected once. The sample is drawn from a study of post-analysis software for immune sequencing data. Whole-study results and caveats: Significantly decreased normalized Chao1 diversity was recorded for multiple sclerosis patients relative to controls. Higher frequency in patients than in controls was seen for roughly five TRBV segments, with TRBV5-6, TRBV5-1 and TRBV20-1 among them.

This TCR came from a girl aged 5 to 17 with multiple sclerosis. The source material was blood. The gene calls are TRBV5-1 and TRBJ1-2; D not certain. The CDR3 nucleotides read TGCGCCAGCAGCTTGGACCAGTATGGCTACACCTTC. Protein sequence: CASSLDQYGYTF.